The 15 T cell receptor beta chains below come from one sample, sequenced in a study of identical twins. TCRdb analysed the 5' RACE reads with MiXCR anew, one entry per CDR3 protein. The profile covers around 1.7 million distinct CDR3 sequences, with about 30% appearing a single time and less than 0.35% taken by the ten largest. Specimen: cord blood. The source of these receptors is a newborn girl in good health.

The V and J genes are TRBV15 and TRBJ2-3; the D gene is possibly TRBD1 (5 bases). V lost 3 bases, J lost 0 bases, and 16 bases lay in between. CDR3 length: 17 residues. Germline values: CDR1 LNHNV, CDR2 YYDKDF (reference sequence). The CDR3 DNA reads as TGTGCCACCAGCAGGACCTCCGGACATCCTAGCACAGATACGCAGTATTTT. Amino acid sequence: CATSRTSGHPSTDTQYF. Drawing the rest from reference TRBV15 and TRBJ2-3, the complete variable domain is DAMVIQNPRYQVTQFGKPVTLSCSQTLNHNVMYWYQQKSSQAPKLLFHYYDKDFNNEADTPDNFQSRRPNTSFCFLDIRSPGLGDTAMYLCATSRTSGHPSTDTQYFGPGTRLTVL.

This clonotype was counted many times. The V and J genes are TRBV27 and TRBJ1-5; D remains unclear. The germline V gene encodes CDR1 MNHEY and CDR2 SMNVEV (reference sequence). CDR3 length: 14 amino acids. The ends were cut back, 6 bases at V and 0 bases at J, with 9 bases in the middle. The CDR3 DNA sequence: TGTGCCAGCAGCTTTGTGGGTAGCAATCAGCCCCAGCATTTT. It is translated as CASSFVGSNQPQHF.

This chain uses TRBV6-5 with TRBJ1-1; TRBD1 might be the D (5 bases). Germline assignment: CDR1 MNHEY and CDR2 SVGAGI. The CDR3 has 12 amino acids. V was cut by 6 bases and J by 7 bases, with 12 bases left in between. The CDR3 coding sequence is TGTGCCAGCAGCCAAGGACACCTTGAAGCTTTCTTT. Encoded protein: CASSQGHLEAFF.

The table lists this clonotype with a few counts. This sequence joins TRBV11-1 and TRBJ1-2, with D tentatively TRBD1 (6 bases). The CDR3 spans 16 residues. V was shortened by 1 base and J by 5 bases, with 17 bases between the two germline ends. Germline V gene lookup returns CDR1 SGHAT and CDR2 FQDESV (reference sequence). The CDR3 bases are TGTGCCAGCAGCTTAGGCCCGACAGGCTATGATTATGGCTACACCTTC. Its translation: CASSLGPTGYDYGYTF.

The V and J genes are TRBV18 and TRBJ2-3; TRBD1 agrees at 7 bases. The junction had 3 bases not matched to a gene; V was cut back by 3 bases and J by 0 bases. CDR1 and CDR2 (germline): KGHSH, LQKENI. The CDR3 runs 15 residues. CDR3 in DNA: TGTGCCAGCTCACCCGGACAGGTGAGCACAGATACGCAGTATTTT. Protein sequence: CASSPGQVSTDTQYF.

A few counts support this clonotype. V and J are TRBV2 and TRBJ1-5; D perhaps matches TRBD1 (5 bases). Trimming shortened V by 5 bases and J by 1 base, and 12 bases separated the two germline ends. This CDR3 contains 15 residues. Germline lookup yields CDR1 SNHLY and CDR2 FYNNEI. Here the CDR3 reads CASSRGPRSNQPQHF. The CDR3 nucleotides read TGTGCCAGCAGTAGGGGTCCGCGCAGCAATCAGCCCCAGCATTTT.

The rearrangement links TRBV7-8 to TRBJ1-5; the D is unclear. V was trimmed by 1 base and J by 5 bases, leaving 6 bases between them. The CDR3 loop spans 13 amino acids. Per the germline V gene, CDR1 is SGHVS and CDR2 is FQNEAQ. CDR3 region: CASSLGKDQPQHF. The CDR3 region has the DNA TGTGCCAGCAGCTTAGGGAAAGATCAGCCCCAGCATTTT. The whole variable domain, remainder taken from reference TRBV7-8 and TRBJ1-5, is GAGVSQSPRYKVAKRGQDVALRCDPISGHVSLFWYQQALGQGPEFLTYFQNEAQLDKSGLPSDRFFAERPEGSVSTLKIQRTQQEDSAVYLCASSLGKDQPQHFGDGTRLSIL.

This clonotype was observed once. It may be a read error: a sequence one base away is much more abundant. This sequence joins TRBV29-1 and TRBJ2-3, with D unclear. The CDR3 is made up of 14 amino acids. Germline loops: CDR1 SQVTM, CDR2 ANQGSEA. CDR3 sequence: CGVEDGSLADTQYF. The CDR3 nucleotides read TGCGGCGTTGAAGATGGGTCACTGGCAGATACGCAGTATTTT.

This clonotype has a handful of counts. Its ends do not fully match the called genes, so a read error is possible. The V call is TRBV3-1, the J call TRBJ1-6; D not certain. The CDR3 totals 16 residues. Germline V gene data show CDR1 as LGHDT and CDR2 as YNNKEL (reference sequence). CDR3 residues: CASSQAGGRNNTPLHF. In DNA form, the CDR3 reads TGTGCCAGCAGCCAAGCAGGTGGCAGAAATAATACACCCCTCCACTTT.

This chain connects TRBV20-1 to TRBJ2-7; D call uncertain. The CDR3 loop spans 12 amino acids. Deletions cut 3 bases from V and 4 bases from J, with 10 bases between. From germline, CDR1 is DFQATT and CDR2 SNEGSKA (reference sequence). The CDR3: CSASPKIYEQYF. CDR3 bases: TGCAGTGCTAGCCCTAAAATATACGAGCAGTACTTC.

This clonotype has only a few counts. This chain uses TRBV3-1 with TRBJ2-3, with 8 positions matching TRBD1. The germline V gene encodes CDR1 LGHDT and CDR2 YNNKEL (reference sequence). Losses at the gene ends were 0 bases for V and 5 bases for J; bases not matched to a gene: 7. This CDR3 spans 16 amino acids. CDR3 residues: CASSQDWTGIEDTQYF. The CDR3 DNA is TGTGCCAGCAGCCAAGATTGGACAGGGATAGAAGATACGCAGTATTTT.

About this clonotype itself: This may arise from a read error, as a much more abundant clone is one base away. V usage is TRBV12-3 or TRBV12-4 and J usage is TRBJ1-5; 9 nucleotides match TRBD1. The V segment lost 4 bases and the J segment 3 bases; nucleotides outside the gene matches: 1. The CDR3 runs to 14 residues. The CDR3 here is CASSSQGANQPQHF. In DNA, the CDR3 is TGTGCCAGCAGTTCACAGGGGGCCAATCAGCCCCAGCATTTT.

The chain carries TRBV28 and TRBJ2-7; tentatively, D is TRBD1 (6 bases). The CDR3 contains 15 residues. Germline loops: CDR1 MDHEN, CDR2 SYDVKM. V gave up 6 bases and J gave up 0 bases, with 15 bases separating them. The chain's CDR3 is CASRLGAPYSYEQYF. The CDR3 DNA reads as TGTGCCAGCAGGTTGGGGGCCCCATACTCCTACGAGCAGTACTTC.

The chain uses TRBV4-1 and TRBJ2-1, with D uncertain. Germline values: CDR1 MGHRA, CDR2 YSYEKL. There are 13 residues in the CDR3. Trimming took off 1 base at V and 13 bases at J, with 14 bases between the two ends. The CDR3: CASSQVILETQFF. The CDR3 coding sequence is TGCGCCAGCAGCCAAGTTATCCTCGAGACCCAGTTCTTC.

Points on this clonotype: A much larger clone sits a single nucleotide away, making a read error possible. J is TRBJ2-1 and V is TRBV10-3; 11 bases are shared with TRBD2. This CDR3 has 15 residues. Germline CDR1 ENHRY, CDR2 SYGVKD. CDR3 region: CAISEGSGGANEQVF. In DNA form, the CDR3 reads TGTGCCATCAGTGAAGGTAGCGGGGGGGCGAATGAGCAGGTCTTC.